Below are 27 T cell receptor beta chains sequenced from a single sample in a study of blood T cell repertoires in COVID-19. Method: immunoSEQ multiplex PCR; TCRdb's copy keeps in-frame clones and lacks some. Among roughly 260,000 clones listed, around 89% were seen once. The specimen sequenced was peripheral blood. The receptor source for this set is a middle-aged woman with acute or convalescent COVID-19.

CDR3 DNA: TGTGCCAGCAGACTGGGACAGGGGGCGCGTCAGCCCCAGCATTTT. This translates into CASRLGQGARQPQHF. J is TRBJ1-5 and V is TRBV5-5; 12 nucleotides agree with TRBD1. Losses at the gene ends were 5 bases for V and 6 bases for J; bases not matched to a gene: 6. This CDR3 comprises 15 residues. From germline, CDR1 is SGHKS and CDR2 YYEKEE (reference sequence). The variable domain in full, with the rest retrieved from reference TRBV5-5 and TRBJ1-5, is DAGVTQSPTHLIKTRGQQVTLRCSPISGHKSVSWYQQVLGQGPQFIFQYYEKEERGRGNFPDRFSARQFPNYSSELNVNALLLGDSALYLCASRLGQGARQPQHFGDGTRLSIL.

The chain has TRBV6-1 and TRBJ2-1; 7 bases align to TRBD2. The germline gives CDR1 MNHNS, CDR2 SASEGT. Trimming cost V 3 bases and J 10 bases; bases outside gene matches: 6. The CDR3 is 13 residues long. The CDR3 bases are TGTGCCAGCAGTGAGGGATTTAGCGGGGAGCAGTTCTTC. Its translation: CASSEGFSGEQFF.

V gene TRBV12-3 or TRBV12-4 combines with J gene TRBJ1-1; no reliable D call. CDR3 length equals 13 residues. Trimming shortened V by 7 bases and J by 4 bases, and 13 bases separated the two germline ends. As DNA, the CDR3 is TGTGCCAGCACCCCCCCAGGAGGCACTGAAGCTTTCTTT. Its protein is CASTPPGGTEAFF.

The chain has TRBV9 and TRBJ2-5; D is uncertain. V was pared by 0 bases and J by 0 bases, with 3 bases between. Germline assignment: CDR1 SGDLS and CDR2 YYNGEE. CDR3 size: 13 residues. In nucleotides, the CDR3 is TGTGCCAGCAGCGTAGCCAACCAAGAGACCCAGTACTTC. It encodes CASSVANQETQYF.

The chain employs TRBV6-1 and TRBJ1-2; D possibly corresponds to TRBD1 (5 bases). Germline CDR1 reads MNHNS; CDR2 reads SASEGT. The ends were cut back, 4 bases at V and 3 bases at J, with 24 bases in the middle. The CDR3 extends over 18 amino acids. The chain's CDR3 is CASSAPGGRQLLDYGYTF. The CDR3 nucleotides are TGTGCCAGCAGTGCACCTGGGGGGAGACAGCTCTTGGACTATGGCTACACCTTC.

This chain uses TRBV5-1 with TRBJ2-5; TRBD2 matches 13 bases. J gave up 0 bases and V 0 bases, and 8 bases lay outside the gene matches. Germline V lookup: CDR1 SGHRS, CDR2 YFSETQ. This CDR3 has 19 residues. CDR3 residues: CASSLALTSGGAYQETQYF. CDR3 coding DNA: TGCGCCAGCAGCTTGGCCCTAACTAGCGGGGGGGCGTACCAAGAGACCCAGTACTTC.

The chain is built from TRBV6-6 and TRBJ1-1; D gene ambiguous. The V gene's germline CDR1 is MNHNY and CDR2 SVGAGI (reference sequence). V gave up 6 bases and J gave up 3 bases, with 5 bases separating them. CDR3 length equals 11 residues. The CDR3 bases are TGTGCCAGCAGGCCGGACACTGAAGCTTTCTTT. Its protein is CASRPDTEAFF.

V usage is TRBV19 and J usage is TRBJ1-1; 9 nucleotides align to TRBD1. V lost 1 base and J lost 1; bases outside the gene matches: 4. Germline CDR1 reads LNHDA; CDR2 reads SQIVND (reference sequence). The CDR3 covers 16 residues. The CDR3 DNA reads TGTGCCAGTAGTATAGGAACACAGGGGGCGAACACTGAAGCTTTCTTT. Protein product: CASSIGTQGANTEAFF.

The rearrangement joins TRBV6-5 to TRBJ1-2, with TRBD1 identical over 7 bases. The CDR3 covers 15 residues. The V gene's germline CDR1 is MNHEY and CDR2 SVGAGI. V was clipped by 8 bases and J by 4 bases; unmatched bases: 13. CDR3 region: CASSSSPGQLYGYTF. The CDR3 region has the DNA TGTGCCAGCTCTAGTAGCCCGGGACAGCTCTATGGCTACACCTTC.

The chain employs TRBV3-1 (or the pseudogene TRBV3-2) and TRBJ2-1; 9 nucleotides match TRBD1. The CDR3 is 16 residues long. In germline, CDR1 is LGHDT, CDR2 YNNKEL (reference sequence). Trimming at V came to 5 bases and at J to 3 bases, leaving 8 bases not matched to a gene. CDR3 loop: CASSGRQGELYNEQFF. The CDR3 region has the DNA TGTGCCAGCAGCGGGCGACAGGGGGAACTCTACAATGAGCAGTTCTTC.

This chain links TRBV5-1 with TRBJ1-1; D is perhaps TRBD1 (6 bases). V lost 2 bases and J 3 bases, leaving 8 bases between the germline ends. CDR1 is SGHRS, CDR2 YFSETQ, per germline. The CDR3 extends over 13 amino acids. The CDR3 spells CASSLYRDTEAFF. CDR3 nucleotides: TGCGCCAGCAGCTTATACAGGGACACTGAAGCTTTCTTT.

For the CDR3, the DNA is TGTGCCAGCAGTTACCGCGCGGGGGGAGCTAACTATGGCTACACCTTC. It yields the protein CASSYRAGGANYGYTF. The V gene is TRBV6-5, the J gene TRBJ1-2, with a weak D call TRBD1 (5 bases). V lost 2 bases and J 0 bases, leaving 13 bases between the germline ends. CDR1 MNHEY and CDR2 SVGAGI come from the germline V gene. CDR3 length: 16 amino acids.

The genes are TRBV18 and TRBJ1-1, with a tentative D call TRBD1 (5 bases). The germline CDR1 and CDR2 sequences are KGHSH and LQKENI. The CDR3 spans 13 residues. Trimming took 5 bases from V and 3 from J, leaving 10 bases between them. The CDR3: CASSAGWDTEAFF. The CDR3 DNA reads TGTGCCAGCTCAGCAGGGTGGGACACTGAAGCTTTCTTT.

This chain links TRBV21-1 with TRBJ2-7; TRBD1, the table's D call, lacks a check against the DNA. TRBV21-1 is a pseudogene. The CDR3 loop spans 17 amino acids. CDR3 sequence: CASPADTGTGLAYEQYV. The DNA for the CDR3 is TGTGCCAGCCCCGCCGATACCGGGACAGGATTAGCCTACGAGCAGTACGTC.

V gene TRBV4-2 combines with J gene TRBJ2-3; TRBD2 is a possible D gene (5 bases). The CDR3 contains 19 residues. Trimming took 0 bases from V and 0 from J, leaving 19 bases between them. CDR1 is LGHNA and CDR2 is YNFKEQ in the germline V gene. The CDR3 nucleotides are TGTGCCAGCAGCCAAGATTCCCCATTCACTAGGATAAGCACAGATACGCAGTATTTT. Its translation: CASSQDSPFTRISTDTQYF.

This clone was counted only a few times. This chain joins TRBV6-5 and TRBJ1-2; TRBD1 might be the D (5 bases). Germline V CDR1 and CDR2: MNHEY, SVGAGI. V was trimmed by 0 bases and J by 8 bases, leaving 16 bases between them. CDR3 length: 15 residues. The CDR3 coding sequence is TGTGCCAGCAGTTACTCGACGGGCAGGGTAGAGGGCTACACCTTC. The encoded protein is CASSYSTGRVEGYTF.

The gene calls are TRBV5-4 and TRBJ2-1, with 7 nucleotides matching TRBD1. The length of the CDR3 is 16 residues. Germline CDR1 and CDR2: SGHNT and YYREEE (reference sequence). The V gene end was trimmed by 4 bases and the J gene end by 0 bases; junction bases not matched to a gene: 7. The CDR3: CASSPETGVSYNEQFF. CDR3 DNA sequence: TGTGCCAGCAGCCCGGAAACAGGGGTCTCCTACAATGAGCAGTTCTTC. The whole variable domain, remainder taken from reference TRBV5-4 and TRBJ2-1, is ETGVTQSPTHLIKTRGQQVTLRCSSQSGHNTVSWYQQALGQGPQFIFQYYREEENGRGNFPPRFSGLQFPNYSSELNVNALELDDSALYLCASSPETGVSYNEQFFGPGTRLTVL.

This chain joins TRBV6-1 and TRBJ1-3; D not certain. Trimming pared 5 bases from V and 0 bases from J, leaving 11 bases between. Germline lookup yields CDR1 MNHNS and CDR2 SASEGT. The CDR3 runs to 15 residues. CDR3 sequence: CASSLTAISGNTIYF. DNA for the CDR3: TGTGCCAGCAGTTTGACTGCTATCTCTGGAAACACCATATATTTT.

V and J are TRBV13 and TRBJ2-3; 7 nucleotides agree with TRBD2. Unmatched junction bases numbered 10, after V lost 7 bases and J lost 3 bases. The CDR3 loop spans 15 amino acids. CDR1 PRHDT and CDR2 FYEKMQ come from the germline V gene (reference sequence). CDR3: CASIKQASGTDTQYF. CDR3 bases: TGTGCCAGCATTAAGCAGGCTAGCGGAACAGATACGCAGTATTTT.

This clone was detected a few times. The V call is TRBV2, the J call TRBJ2-7, with 9 bases identical to TRBD1. This CDR3 contains 13 residues. V dropped 7 bases and J dropped 7; count of bases not matched to a gene: 8. Germline CDR1 reads SNHLY; CDR2 reads FYNNEI. The CDR3 sequence is CASTGRGTGEQYV. The CDR3 coding sequence is TGTGCCAGCACTGGGCGCGGGACAGGGGAGCAGTACGTC.

The genes are TRBV18 and TRBJ2-5; 8 bases align to TRBD1. The CDR3 is made up of 14 amino acids. Trimming took 6 bases from V and 1 from J; bases not matched to a gene: 4. The germline gives CDR1 KGHSH, CDR2 LQKENI. The CDR3 loop reads CASSRDRTQETQYF. CDR3 DNA: TGTGCCAGCTCTCGGGACAGGACCCAAGAGACCCAGTACTTC.

The chain links TRBV11-3 to TRBJ2-2, with unresolved D. The CDR3 runs to 12 residues. With 3 bases removed from V and 7 bases from J, the gap between germline ends came to 6 bases. The germline gives CDR1 SGHNT, CDR2 YENEEA. The CDR3 region has the DNA TGTGCCAGCAGCTTCGAGGTCGGGGAGCTGTTTTTT. It yields the protein CASSFEVGELFF. Full variable domain (missing parts from reference TRBV11-3 and TRBJ2-2): EAGVVQSPRYKIIEKKQPVAFWCNPISGHNTLYWYLQNLGQGPELLIRYENEEAVDDSQLPKDRFSAERLKGVDSTLKIQPAELGDSAVYLCASSFEVGELFFGEGSRLTVL.

This rearrangement joins TRBV5-4 to TRBJ2-5; 10 bases line up with TRBD1. Germline V gene lookup returns CDR1 SGHNT and CDR2 YYREEE (reference sequence). Trimming at V came to 0 bases and at J to 5 bases, leaving 4 bases not matched to a gene. This CDR3 is built from 15 residues. Here the CDR3 DNA reads TGTGCCAGCAGCTTGGGAGGGACAGGGGAGGAGACCCAGTACTTC. Encoded protein: CASSLGGTGEETQYF.

V gene TRBV9 combines with J gene TRBJ2-5; TRBD1 is a possible D gene (6 bases). Trimming left V 3 bases short and J 7 bases short, with 25 bases between. The CDR3 contains 17 residues. Germline V gives CDR1 SGDLS, CDR2 YYNGEE. The CDR3: CASSATLTSTDRGTQYF. In DNA form, the CDR3 reads TGTGCCAGCAGCGCGACTTTAACGTCGACGGACAGAGGGACCCAGTACTTC.

The chain employs TRBV2 and TRBJ1-4; the D is unclear. Germline CDR1 and CDR2: SNHLY and FYNNEI. The CDR3 has 13 residues. The V and J ends lost 3 bases and 14 bases respectively, with 16 bases between them. CDR3 region: CASSETGSRRLFF. CDR3 DNA: TGTGCCAGCAGTGAGACCGGGTCCCGAAGGCTGTTTTTT. Supplemented by reference TRBV2 and TRBJ1-4, the full variable domain reads EPEVTQTPSHQVTQMGQEVILRCVPISNHLYFYWYRQILGQKVEFLVSFYNNEISEKSEIFDDQFSVERPDGSNFTLKIRSTKLEDSAMYFCASSETGSRRLFFGSGTQLSVL.

V usage is TRBV18 and J usage is TRBJ1-3, with D unclear. This CDR3 contains 15 residues. The V and J ends lost 0 bases and 0 bases respectively, with 6 bases between them. Germline CDR1 reads KGHSH; CDR2 reads LQKENI. The CDR3, as DNA: TGTGCCAGCTCACCACCACAAAGCTCTGGAAACACCATATATTTT. Amino acids: CASSPPQSSGNTIYF.

V and J are TRBV5-5 and TRBJ1-2; TRBD1 might be the D (5 bases). V was clipped by 4 bases and J by 4 bases, with 14 bases between them. The V gene's germline CDR1 is SGHKS and CDR2 YYEKEE (reference sequence). This CDR3 has 14 residues. CDR3 in amino acids: CASSRYLDSYGYTF. The CDR3 nucleotides are TGTGCCAGCAGCCGATACCTTGACAGCTATGGCTACACCTTC.